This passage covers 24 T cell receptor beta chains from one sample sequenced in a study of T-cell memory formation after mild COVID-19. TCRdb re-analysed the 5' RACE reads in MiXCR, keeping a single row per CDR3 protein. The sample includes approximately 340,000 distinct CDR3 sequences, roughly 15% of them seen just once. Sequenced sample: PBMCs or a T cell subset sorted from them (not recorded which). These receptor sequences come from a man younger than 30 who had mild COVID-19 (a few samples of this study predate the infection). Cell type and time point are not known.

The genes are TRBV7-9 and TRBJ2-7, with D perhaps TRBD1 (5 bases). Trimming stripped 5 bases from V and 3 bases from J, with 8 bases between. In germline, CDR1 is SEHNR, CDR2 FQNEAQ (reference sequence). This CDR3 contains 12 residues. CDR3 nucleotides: TGTGCCAGCAGCGACGACAGCTACGAGCAGTACTTC. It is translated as CASSDDSYEQYF.

The CDR3 sequence: CASSFGLENTIYF. The CDR3 nucleotides are TGCGCCAGCAGCTTTGGTCTTGAGAACACCATATATTTT. The J gene is TRBJ1-3, the V gene TRBV5-1, with D hard to call. The CDR3 extends over 13 amino acids. Germline lookup yields CDR1 SGHRS and CDR2 YFSETQ. Trimming cost V 2 bases and J 7 bases, with 10 bases left between them.

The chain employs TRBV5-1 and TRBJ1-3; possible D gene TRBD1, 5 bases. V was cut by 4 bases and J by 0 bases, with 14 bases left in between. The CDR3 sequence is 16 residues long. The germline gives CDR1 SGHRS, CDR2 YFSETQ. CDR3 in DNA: TGCGCCAGCAGCCCCCCCGAGGGGACCTCTGGAAACACCATATATTTT. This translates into CASSPPEGTSGNTIYF.

The CDR3, as DNA: TGTGCCAGCAGCTACAGGGGCGTAGAAGATACGCAGTATTTT. Protein sequence: CASSYRGVEDTQYF. V is TRBV11-2 and J is TRBJ2-3, with TRBD1 matching over 7 bases. The CDR3 totals 14 residues. With V trimmed by 4 bases and J by 5 bases, 6 bases remained unmatched. Germline V lookup: CDR1 SGHAT, CDR2 FQNNGV.

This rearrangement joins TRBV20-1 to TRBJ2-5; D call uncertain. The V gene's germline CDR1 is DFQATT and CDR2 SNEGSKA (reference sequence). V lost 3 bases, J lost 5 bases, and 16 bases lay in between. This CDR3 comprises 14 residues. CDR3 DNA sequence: TGCAGTGCTAGGAATCCCCAAAACTGGGAGACCCAGTACTTC. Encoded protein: CSARNPQNWETQYF.

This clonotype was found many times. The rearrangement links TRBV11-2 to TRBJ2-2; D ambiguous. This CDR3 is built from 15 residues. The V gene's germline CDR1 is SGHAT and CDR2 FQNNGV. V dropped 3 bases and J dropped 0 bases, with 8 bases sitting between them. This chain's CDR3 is CASSFRTANTGELFF. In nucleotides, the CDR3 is TGTGCCAGCAGCTTTCGGACGGCGAACACCGGGGAGCTGTTTTTT.

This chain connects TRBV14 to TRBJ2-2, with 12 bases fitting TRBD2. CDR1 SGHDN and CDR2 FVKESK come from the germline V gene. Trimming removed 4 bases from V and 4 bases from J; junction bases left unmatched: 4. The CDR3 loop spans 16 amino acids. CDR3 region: CASSRLLAGGTGELFF. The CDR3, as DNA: TGTGCCAGCAGCCGTCTACTAGCGGGGGGCACCGGGGAGCTGTTTTTT.

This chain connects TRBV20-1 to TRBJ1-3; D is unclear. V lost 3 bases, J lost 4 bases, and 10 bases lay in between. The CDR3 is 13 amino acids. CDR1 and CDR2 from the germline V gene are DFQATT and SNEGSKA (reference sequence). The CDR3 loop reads CSASMGGGNTIYF. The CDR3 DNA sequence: TGCAGTGCTAGCATGGGCGGCGGAAACACCATATATTTT.

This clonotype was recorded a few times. The CDR3 coding sequence is TGCAGTGGACAGGGGATTGGAGATACGCAGTATTTT. This encodes CSGQGIGDTQYF. This chain connects TRBV20-1 to TRBJ2-3; 8 bases line up with TRBD1. The V and J ends lost 7 bases and 5 bases, in that order; junction bases with no gene match: 5. This CDR3 is 12 amino acids long. Germline V gene lookup returns CDR1 DFQATT and CDR2 SNEGSKA (reference sequence).

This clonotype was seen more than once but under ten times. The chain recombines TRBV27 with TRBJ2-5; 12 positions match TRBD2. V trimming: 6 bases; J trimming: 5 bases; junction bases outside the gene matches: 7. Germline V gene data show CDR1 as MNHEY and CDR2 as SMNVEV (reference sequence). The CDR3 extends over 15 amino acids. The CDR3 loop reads CASSATSGGMETQYF. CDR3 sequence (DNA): TGTGCCAGCAGCGCAACTAGCGGGGGGATGGAGACCCAGTACTTC.

This CDR3 is CSVPGQGFYEQYF. The CDR3 DNA reads TGCAGCGTTCCGGGACAGGGTTTCTACGAGCAGTACTTC. This sequence joins TRBV29-1 and TRBJ2-7; 9 positions agree with TRBD1. The CDR3 covers 13 residues. Looked up from germline, CDR1 is SQVTM and CDR2 is ANQGSEA. V lost 5 bases and J lost 3; bases outside the gene matches: 5.

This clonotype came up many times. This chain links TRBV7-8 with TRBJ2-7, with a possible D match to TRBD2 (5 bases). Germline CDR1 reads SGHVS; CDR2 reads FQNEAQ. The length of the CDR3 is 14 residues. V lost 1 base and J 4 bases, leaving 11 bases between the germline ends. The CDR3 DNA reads TGTGCCAGCAGCTTAGGTCCGGGCGGGTACGAGCAGTACGTC. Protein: CASSLGPGGYEQYV.

Here the CDR3 DNA reads TGTGCCAGCAGTTGGAAAGAGGCCCCTTCTGGAAACACCATATATTTT. Translation: CASSWKEAPSGNTIYF. This chain uses TRBV6-6 with TRBJ1-3; D gene unclear. This CDR3 has 16 residues. Trimming pared 4 bases from V and 1 base from J, leaving 14 bases between. Germline assignment: CDR1 MNHNY and CDR2 SVGAGI (reference sequence).

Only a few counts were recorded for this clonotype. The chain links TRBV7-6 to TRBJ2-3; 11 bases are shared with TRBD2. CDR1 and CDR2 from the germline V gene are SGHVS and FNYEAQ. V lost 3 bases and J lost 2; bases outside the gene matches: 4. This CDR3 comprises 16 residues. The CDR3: CASSFVAGGITDTQYF. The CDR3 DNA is TGTGCCAGCAGCTTTGTAGCGGGGGGGATCACAGATACGCAGTATTTT. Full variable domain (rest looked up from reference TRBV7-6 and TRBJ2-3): GAGVSQSPRYKVTKRGQDVALRCDPISGHVSLYWYRQALGQGPEFLTYFNYEAQQDKSGLPNDRFSAERPEGSISTLTIQRTEQRDSAMYRCASSFVAGGITDTQYFGPGTRLTVL.

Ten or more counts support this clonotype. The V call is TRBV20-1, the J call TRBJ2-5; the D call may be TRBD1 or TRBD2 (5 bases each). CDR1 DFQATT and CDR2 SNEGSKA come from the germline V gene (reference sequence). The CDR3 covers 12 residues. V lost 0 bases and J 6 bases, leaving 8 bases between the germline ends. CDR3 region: CSARDEGKTQYF. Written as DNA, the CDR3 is TGCAGTGCTAGAGACGAGGGGAAGACCCAGTACTTC.

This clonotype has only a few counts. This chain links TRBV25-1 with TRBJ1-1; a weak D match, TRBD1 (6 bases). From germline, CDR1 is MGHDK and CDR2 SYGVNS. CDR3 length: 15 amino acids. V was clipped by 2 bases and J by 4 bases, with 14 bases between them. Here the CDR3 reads CASSEGGRGGTEAFF. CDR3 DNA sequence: TGTGCCAGCAGTGAAGGCGGCAGGGGTGGCACTGAAGCTTTCTTT.

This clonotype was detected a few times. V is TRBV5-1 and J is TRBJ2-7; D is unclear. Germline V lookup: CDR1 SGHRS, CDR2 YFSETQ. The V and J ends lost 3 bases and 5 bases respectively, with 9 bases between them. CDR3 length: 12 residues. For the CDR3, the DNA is TGCGCCAGCAGCTACCTCCTAGACGAGCAGTACTTC. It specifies CASSYLLDEQYF.

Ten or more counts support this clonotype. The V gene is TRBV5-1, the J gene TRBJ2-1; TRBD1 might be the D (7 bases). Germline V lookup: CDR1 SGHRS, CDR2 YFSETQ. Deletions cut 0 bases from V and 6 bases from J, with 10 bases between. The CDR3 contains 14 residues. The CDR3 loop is CASSLGQGGNEQFF. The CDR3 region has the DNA TGCGCCAGCAGCTTGGGACAGGGAGGCAATGAGCAGTTCTTC.

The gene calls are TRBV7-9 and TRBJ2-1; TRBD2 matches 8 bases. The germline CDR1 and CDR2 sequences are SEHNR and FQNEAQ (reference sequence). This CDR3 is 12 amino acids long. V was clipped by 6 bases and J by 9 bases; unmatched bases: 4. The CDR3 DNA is TGTGCCAGCAGTCTTACTAGCGGTGAGCAGTTCTTC. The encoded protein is CASSLTSGEQFF.

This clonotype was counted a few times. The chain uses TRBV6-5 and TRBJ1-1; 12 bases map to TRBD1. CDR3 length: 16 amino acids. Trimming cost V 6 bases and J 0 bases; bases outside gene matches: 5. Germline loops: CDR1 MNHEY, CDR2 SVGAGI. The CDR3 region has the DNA TGTGCCAGCAGCCGGGACAGGGGGCTTATGAACACTGAAGCTTTCTTT. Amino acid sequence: CASSRDRGLMNTEAFF.

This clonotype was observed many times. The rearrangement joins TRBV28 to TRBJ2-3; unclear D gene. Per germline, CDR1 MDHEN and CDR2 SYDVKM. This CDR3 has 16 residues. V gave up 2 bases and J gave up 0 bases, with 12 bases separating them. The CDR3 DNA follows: TGTGCCAGCAGTTTACCAGGTGCCCAAAGCACAGATACGCAGTATTTT. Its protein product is CASSLPGAQSTDTQYF.

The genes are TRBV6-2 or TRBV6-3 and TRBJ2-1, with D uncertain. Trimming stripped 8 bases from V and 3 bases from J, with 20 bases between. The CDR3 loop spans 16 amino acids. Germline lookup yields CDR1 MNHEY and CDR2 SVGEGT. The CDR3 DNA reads TGTGCCAGCCGCAGTAGGTTAAGCGTGAACTACAATGAGCAGTTCTTC. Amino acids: CASRSRLSVNYNEQFF.

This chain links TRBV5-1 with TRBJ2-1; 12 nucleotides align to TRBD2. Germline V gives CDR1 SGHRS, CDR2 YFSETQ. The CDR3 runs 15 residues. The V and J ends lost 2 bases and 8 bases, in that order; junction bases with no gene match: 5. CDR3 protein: CASSFGLAGMHEQFF. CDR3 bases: TGCGCCAGCAGCTTTGGACTAGCGGGGATGCATGAGCAGTTCTTC.

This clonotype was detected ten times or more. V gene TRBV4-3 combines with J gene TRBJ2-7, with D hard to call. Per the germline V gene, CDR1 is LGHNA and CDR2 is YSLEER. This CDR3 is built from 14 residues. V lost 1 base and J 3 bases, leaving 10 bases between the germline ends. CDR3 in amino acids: CASSQARGSYEQYV. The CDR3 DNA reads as TGCGCCAGCAGCCAAGCCCGCGGCAGCTACGAGCAGTACGTC.